Listed below are T cell receptor beta chains from one sample, sequenced in a study of blood T cells in healthy people across ages. MiXCR was run by TCRdb on the 5' RACE reads, yielding one entry per CDR3 protein. The data contain about 630,000 distinct CDR3 sequences, around a fifth of them seen just once; the ten biggest clones take up 3% to 4.5%. What was sequenced was blood. The receptors stem from a man between 65 and 85 years old in good health. Each CDR3 is given with its conserved first and last residue. A D gene is named only where the DNA matches it firmly. Clone sizes are given selectively: once, few, many, or a class where the clone is expanded.

D	J	size	V	CDR3	DNA
-	TRBJ2-1	few	TRBV18	CASSPLAADYNEQFF	TGTGCCAGCTCACCACTTGCGGCGGACTACAATGAGCAGTTCTTC
TRBD1	TRBJ1-1	-	TRBV13	CASSPYTDRVNTEAFF	TGTGCCAGCAGCCCGTACACGGACAGGGTGAACACTGAAGCTTTCTTT
-	TRBJ1-1	-	TRBV9	CASSVDSSPNTEAFF	TGTGCCAGCAGCGTCGACAGCTCCCCCAACACTGAAGCTTTCTTT
TRBD2	TRBJ2-1	-	TRBV7-2	CASSLGLAGEYNEQFF	TGTGCCAGCAGCTTGGGACTAGCCGGGGAATACAATGAGCAGTTCTTC
TRBD1	TRBJ2-7	few	TRBV15	CATSRDQQGSSYEQYF	TGTGCCACCAGCAGAGATCAACAGGGGAGCTCCTACGAGCAGTACTTC
-	TRBJ2-2	few	TRBV2	CASKKGDTGELFF	TGTGCCAGCAAGAAAGGGGACACCGGGGAGCTGTTTTTT
-	TRBJ2-5	few	TRBV2	CASKAGTNQETQYF	TGTGCCAGCAAAGCCGGGACAAACCAAGAGACCCAGTACTTC
TRBD2	TRBJ2-5	few	TRBV24-1	CATSDQTSGSPETQYF	TGTGCCACCAGTGATCAGACTAGCGGGAGTCCAGAGACCCAGTACTTC
-	TRBJ2-1	-	TRBV4-3	CASSQEGSRPNEQFF	TGCGCCAGCAGCCAAGAGGGATCTCGTCCCAATGAGCAGTTCTTC
-	TRBJ2-7	few	TRBV29-1	CSVVGGLNYEQYF	TGCAGCGTTGTAGGGGGACTGAACTACGAGCAGTACTTC
TRBD1	TRBJ1-2	-	TRBV6-4	CASSNQQGVGGYTF	TGTGCCAGCAGCAACCAACAGGGGGTTGGTGGCTACACCTTC
TRBD1	TRBJ2-3	-	TRBV12-3/TRBV12-4	CASSFGQGFTDTQYF	TGTGCCAGCAGTTTCGGACAGGGTTTCACAGATACGCAGTATTTT
TRBD2	TRBJ2-5	once	TRBV20-1	CSARGKASGGADETQYF	TGCAGTGCTAGAGGGAAGGCTAGCGGGGGGGCGGATGAGACCCAGTACTTC
-	TRBJ2-2	-	TRBV12-5	CASGLGPGTTKYTGELFF	TGTGCTAGTGGTTTGGGCCCGGGCACCACTAAATACACCGGGGAGCTGTTTTTT
-	TRBJ2-1	few	TRBV11-3	CASSHGTQFNEQFF	TGTGCCAGCAGCCACGGGACGCAATTCAATGAGCAGTTCTTC
TRBD1	TRBJ1-5	-	TRBV20-1	CSARDLRTGVNQPQHF	TGCAGTGCTAGAGATCTGCGGACAGGGGTTAATCAGCCCCAGCATTTT
-	TRBJ2-2	-	TRBV20-1	CGCPRETGELFF	TGCGGCTGCCCTAGGGAAACCGGGGAGCTGTTTTTT